Listed below are T cell receptor beta chains from one sample, sequenced in a study of patients and donors after allogeneic stem cell transplantation. In TCRdb, the RT-PCR reads were re-called with MiXCR into one record per CDR3 protein. The sample carries more than 25,000 distinct CDR3 sequences, 6.5% to 10% recorded once. The sequencing input was blood, either unsorted or a sorted T cell fraction (not recorded which). The source of these receptors is a human donor who was either an allogeneic HSCT recipient or a stem cell or donor lymphocyte infusion donor (not recorded which). It is not recorded whose cells these are; they may come from a transplant donor. Both conserved end residues are part of each CDR3. Each record gives: D gene, J gene, clone size, V gene, CDR3 protein, CDR3 DNA. D genes are given only for firm matches. Expanded clones get a size class; other rows say once, few or many, or leave the size out.

TRBD1 TRBJ2-1 many TRBV2 CAGLGTGAYNEQFF TGTGCCGGATTAGGGACAGGAGCCTACAATGAGCAGTTCTTC
TRBD1 TRBJ2-7 many TRBV10-1 CASSETLGQGAYEQYF TGCGCCAGCAGTGAGACGCTGGGACAGGGGGCGTACGAGCAGTACTTC
- TRBJ2-2 many TRBV3-1 CASSQGTNTGELFF TGTGCCAGCAGCCAAGGTACGAACACCGGGGAGCTGTTTTTT
- TRBJ1-5 - TRBV10-3 CATSGQPRSNQPQHF TGTGCCACCAGTGGCCAACCTCGGAGCAATCAGCCCCAGCATTTT
- TRBJ2-3 - TRBV7-9 CASSLDGSTDTQYF TGTGCCAGCAGCTTAGACGGGAGCACAGATACGCAGTATTTT
- TRBJ2-1 few TRBV5-1 CASSLAQMQQFF TGCGCCAGCAGCTTGGCCCAAATGCAGCAGTTCTTC
- TRBJ2-3 - TRBV10-3 CASTDTQYF TGTGCCTCTACAGATACGCAGTATTTT
- TRBJ1-5 - TRBV10-3 CAISDGQGGGSKSNQPQHF TGTGCCATCAGTGATGGGCAGGGAGGAGGGAGTAAAAGCAATCAGCCCCAGCATTTT
TRBD2 TRBJ2-3 many TRBV6-1 CASREGLAGVDTQYF TGTGCCAGCAGAGAGGGACTAGCGGGAGTAGATACGCAGTATTTT
- TRBJ1-4 few TRBV27 CASSLGLYEKLFF TGTGCCAGCAGTTTGGGTCTATATGAAAAACTGTTTTTT